Sequencing of this T cell receptor (beta chain) was carried out in a study of post-analysis software for immune sequencing data. Study-wide results and caveats: Among several TRBV segments more frequent in patients than controls were TRBV5-6, TRBV5-1 and TRBV20-1. Strong co-clustering by F measure linked samples that shared a preparation batch. Diversity measured as normalized Chao1 was significantly lower in multiple sclerosis patients than in controls.

TCR beta cDNA libraries included unique molecular identifiers. cDNA molecules numbering some 500,000 came from approximately 1 to 10 million T cells. TCRdb recomputed calls from the PCR reads with MiXCR, one row per CDR3 protein. The sample lists around 700,000 distinct CDR3 sequences, approximately 59% occurring once. Germline CDR1 and CDR2: SGHTA and FQGNSA. V shed 5 bases and J 2 bases; nucleotides not matched to a gene: 8. The length of the CDR3 is 15 residues. Details on this clonotype: Its antigen remains unknown.

The chain uses TRBV7-2 and TRBJ1-2, with TRBD1 identical over 7 bases. The sample was blood. The sequence came from a girl aged 2-10 years with multiple sclerosis. This CDR3 is CASSPHRGENYGYTF. The CDR3 nucleotides read TGTGCCAGCAGCCCCCACAGGGGCGAAAACTATGGCTACACCTTC.